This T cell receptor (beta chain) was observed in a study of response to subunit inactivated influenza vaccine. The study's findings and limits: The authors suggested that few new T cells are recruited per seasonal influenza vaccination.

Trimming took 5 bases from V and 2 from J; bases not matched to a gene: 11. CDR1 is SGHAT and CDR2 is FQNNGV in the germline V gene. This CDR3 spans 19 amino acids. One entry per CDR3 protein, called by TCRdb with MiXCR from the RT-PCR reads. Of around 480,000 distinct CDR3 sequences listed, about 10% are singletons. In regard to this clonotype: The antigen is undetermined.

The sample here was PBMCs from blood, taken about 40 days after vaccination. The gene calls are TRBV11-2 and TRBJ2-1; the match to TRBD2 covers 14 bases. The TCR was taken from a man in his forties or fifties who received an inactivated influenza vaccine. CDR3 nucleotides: TGTGCCAGCAGCCTTAAGGCGACTAGCGGGAGGGCGGCCTACAATGAGCAGTTCTTC. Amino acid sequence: CASSLKATSGRAAYNEQFF.